This passage covers 5 T cell receptor beta chains from one sample sequenced in a study of tissue T cells after allogeneic stem cell transplantation. The table came from immunoSEQ multiplex PCR; TCRdb's copy has only in-frame clones and leaves some out. The sample carries 960 or so clones, around 92% recorded once. Sequencing was performed on spleen tissue, taken at autopsy. These receptors came from a male patient older than 55 with steroid-refractory graft-versus-host disease after an allogeneic stem cell transplant. A share of the T cells may be of graft donor origin.

The V gene is TRBV6-1, the J gene TRBJ1-3, with D possibly matching TRBD1 (5 bases). The CDR3 has 18 residues. From germline, CDR1 is MNHNS and CDR2 SASEGT. V dropped 2 bases and J dropped 3 bases, with 20 bases sitting between them. The CDR3 loop reads CASSEYTGTVNRGNTIYF. CDR3 coding DNA: TGTGCCAGCAGTGAATACACCGGGACTGTCAACCGTGGAAACACCATATATTTT.

V and J are TRBV6-4 and TRBJ2-1, with D maybe TRBD1 (6 bases). Germline CDR1 MRHNA, CDR2 SNTAGT. Trimming left V 4 bases short and J 9 bases short, with 13 bases between. The CDR3 contains 13 residues. The CDR3 is CASSGTEVGEQFF. In DNA form, the CDR3 reads TGTGCCAGCAGTGGGACAGAAGTCGGTGAGCAGTTCTTC.

This clone showed up just once. V is TRBV5-1 and J is TRBJ2-7; D gene ambiguous. Germline V gene data show CDR1 as SGHRS and CDR2 as YFSETQ. The CDR3 has 13 amino acids. Trimming removed 4 bases from V and 4 bases from J, with 12 bases in between. CDR3 coding DNA: TGCGCCAGCAGCCTGGAGTGGGGATACGAGCAGTACTTC. As protein: CASSLEWGYEQYF.

The chain joins TRBV7-9 to TRBJ1-2; D uncertain. The V gene lost 5 bases and the J gene lost 9 bases, with 10 bases spanning the gap. The CDR3 contains 11 residues. Germline V gene sequence: CDR1 SEHNR, CDR2 FQNEAQ (reference sequence). CDR3 region: CASSPESSYTF. The CDR3 region has the DNA TGTGCCAGCAGCCCCGAATCTAGCTACACCTTC.

The genes are TRBV11-2 and TRBJ2-1, with a weak D call TRBD2 (7 bases). V was trimmed by 9 bases and J by 7 bases, leaving 25 bases between them. CDR1 is SGHAT, CDR2 FQNNGV, per germline. This CDR3 contains 16 residues. The DNA for the CDR3 is TGTGCCAGTTCGGCCGGGGGGCAAAGAGATTTTAATGAGCAGTTCTTC. Protein: CASSAGGQRDFNEQFF. Looking up the rest from reference TRBV11-2 and TRBJ2-1 gives the full variable domain: EAGVAQSPRYKIIEKRQSVAFWCNPISGHATLYWYQQILGQGPKLLIQFQNNGVVDDSQLPKDRFSAERLKGVDSTLKIQPAKLEDSAVYLCASSAGGQRDFNEQFFGPGTRLTVL.